The present entry profiles one T cell receptor beta chain with its context. Its antigen is not identified. CDR3 size: 16 residues. CDR1 and CDR2 from the germline V gene are SGHNT and YYREEE (reference sequence). V lost 3 bases to trimming and J lost 0 bases, with 13 bases between them. Sequencing targeted expressed TCRB transcripts, as all isolated RNA had been reverse transcribed. Sequenced by immunoSEQ multiplex PCR; TCRdb stores in-frame clones only, minus some. This sample carries about 900,000 clones, roughly 15% of them seen once, and the ten largest clones take 0.02% to 0.025%. This sample is drawn from a study of beta chain features in type 1 diabetes. Findings and caveats of the study: All four CD4+ subsets from Type 1 diabetes patients carried moderately but significantly shorter TCRB CDR3s. TCRB rearrangement may or may not be influenced by HLA type; here this remained unresolved.

Material: naive CD4+ T cells from blood. The rearrangement links TRBV5-4 to TRBJ2-1; tentatively, D is TRBD1 (6 bases). The source is a woman in her late teens or twenties in good health. In nucleotides, the CDR3 is TGTGCCAGCAGCTCCTTTACAGGGTACTCCTACAATGAGCAGTTCTTC. It is translated as CASSSFTGYSYNEQFF.